This TCR beta chain was found in a study of spatial heterogeneity in lung cancer. Time point: sample taken at primary tumor resection. Unsorted whole RNA of tumor, nontumor lung or frozen PBMC was sequenced. Each CDR3 protein is one row after TCRdb ran MiXCR on the 5' RACE reads. The repertoire holds fewer than 20,000 distinct CDR3 sequences, with 20% to 25% as singletons. This clonotype has ten or more counts. This sample comprised PBMCs, obtained at surgery. This receptor was taken from a female donor with early-stage non-small cell lung cancer.

CDR3 residues: CASSLAAGAGETQYF. Here the CDR3 DNA reads TGTGCCAGCAGCTTAGCGGCGGGAGCCGGGGAGACCCAGTACTTC. The rearrangement links TRBV7-2 to TRBJ2-5; the match to TRBD2 covers 7 bases. There are 15 residues in the CDR3. The germline CDR1 and CDR2 sequences are SGHTA and FQGNSA. Trimming cost V 0 bases and J 5 bases; bases outside gene matches: 6.